The 20 T cell receptor beta chains below all came from one sample that was sequenced in a study of control samples from healthy donors and cancer patients. This table comes from immunoSEQ multiplex PCR, and its TCRdb copy is limited to in-frame clones, with some not included. The sample lists 60,000 to 75,000 clones; roughly 87% were seen once. What was sequenced was PBMCs. These receptors came from a man between 60 and 75 years old with colorectal cancer.

The chain uses TRBV5-1 and TRBJ1-5; 9 bases fit TRBD1. The germline gives CDR1 SGHRS, CDR2 YFSETQ. This CDR3 has 14 amino acids. V lost 4 bases and J lost 6; bases outside the gene matches: 5. DNA for the CDR3: TGCGCCAGCAGCCCGGGACAGGGAGTTCAGCCCCAGCATTTT. Translating gives CASSPGQGVQPQHF.

The genes are TRBV7-8 and TRBJ1-1; D is uncertain. V was cut by 1 base and J by 2 bases, with 2 bases left in between. CDR3 length: 12 amino acids. Per the germline V gene, CDR1 is SGHVS and CDR2 is FQNEAQ. The CDR3 DNA is TGTGCCAGCAGCTTAGTAAACACTGAAGCTTTCTTT. It encodes CASSLVNTEAFF.

This rearrangement joins TRBV5-6 to TRBJ1-5, with a weak D call TRBD1 (5 bases). Per germline, CDR1 SGHDT and CDR2 YYEEEE. The V end was cut by 4 bases, the J end by 0 bases, with 14 bases between. CDR3 size: 16 residues. CDR3 sequence reads: CASSRLGDYSNQPQHF. The CDR3 nucleotides read TGTGCCAGCAGCCGCTTGGGGGATTATAGCAATCAGCCCCAGCATTTT.

A single count supports this clone. J is TRBJ1-2 and V is TRBV27, with TRBD1 identical over 8 bases. This CDR3 has 15 amino acids. Trimming took 5 bases from V and 4 from J; bases not matched to a gene: 9. Germline loops: CDR1 MNHEY, CDR2 SMNVEV (reference sequence). The CDR3 nucleotides are TGTGCCAGCAGTCCGAACGACAGGGGAAGCTATGGCTACACCTTC. Encoded protein: CASSPNDRGSYGYTF.

The chain joins TRBV7-9 to TRBJ2-3, with 8 bases matching TRBD2. The germline V gene has CDR1 SEHNR and CDR2 FQNEAQ (reference sequence). With V trimmed by 8 bases and J by 8 bases, 12 bases remained unmatched. The CDR3 runs 14 residues. CDR3 amino acids: CASGAYAGGITQYF. In DNA form, the CDR3 reads TGTGCCAGCGGAGCTTACGCGGGGGGAATTACGCAGTATTTT.

The chain links TRBV3-1 (or the pseudogene TRBV3-2) to TRBJ2-7; 7 nucleotides agree with TRBD2. With 4 bases clipped from V and 7 bases from J, the junction kept 7 bases outside the gene matches. Germline V gene data show CDR1 as LGHDT and CDR2 as YNNKEL (reference sequence). CDR3 length equals 13 residues. The CDR3 loop is CASSPGGGKEQYF. DNA of the CDR3: TGTGCCAGCAGCCCCGGGGGAGGGAAAGAGCAGTACTTC.

This clone appeared a single time. This chain joins TRBV2 and TRBJ1-2; D is unclear. The germline CDR1 and CDR2 sequences are SNHLY and FYNNEI. CDR3 length: 14 residues. V was clipped by 5 bases and J by 5 bases, with 15 bases between them. The chain's CDR3 is CASSSRGRAYGYTF. The CDR3 DNA is TGTGCCAGCAGTTCCCGAGGGAGGGCTTATGGCTACACCTTC.

V and J are TRBV13 and TRBJ2-7, with 7 bases that match TRBD1. The trim removed 5 bases at V and 6 bases at J, leaving 7 bases unmatched. This CDR3 region has 13 residues. The germline CDR1 and CDR2 sequences are PRHDT and FYEKMQ (reference sequence). The CDR3 nucleotides are TGTGCCAGCAGCCAGTGGACAGGAGTCGAGCAGTACTTC. Translation gives CASSQWTGVEQYF.

This clone has just one count. The same CDR3 arises from other DNA sequences in this sample as well. This sequence joins TRBV6-5 and TRBJ1-3; no reliable D call. Germline V gene sequence: CDR1 MNHEY, CDR2 SVGAGI. This CDR3 is built from 12 residues. V was shortened by 6 bases and J by 0 bases, with 3 bases between the two germline ends. The CDR3, as DNA: TGTGCCAGCAGAGGCTCTGGAAACACCATATATTTT. Its protein is CASRGSGNTIYF.

The rearrangement uses TRBV5-1 and TRBJ1-1, with 10 bases that match TRBD1. Germline trimming cut 4 bases from V and 11 bases from J; bases unmatched to any gene: 11. Germline lookup yields CDR1 SGHRS and CDR2 YFSETQ. The CDR3 is made up of 14 amino acids. The CDR3 nucleotides are TGCGCCAGCAGCACATCCGGGACAGGGGTCTCGGCTTTCTTT. The encoded protein is CASSTSGTGVSAFF.

V usage is TRBV19 and J usage is TRBJ2-7; possible D gene TRBD1, 7 bases. CDR1 is LNHDA, CDR2 SQIVND, per germline (reference sequence). The length of the CDR3 is 14 residues. Trimming took off 9 bases at V and 7 bases at J, with 22 bases between the two ends. CDR3 bases: TGTGCCAGCCGATGGGACAGATCCAGCGGGGAGCAGTACTTC. Its translation: CASRWDRSSGEQYF.

This clone turned up a few times. The chain links TRBV4-3 to TRBJ2-7, with no clear D. This CDR3 region has 15 residues. Germline values: CDR1 LGHNA, CDR2 YSLEER. Trimming pared 2 bases from V and 0 bases from J, leaving 11 bases between. CDR3 nucleotide sequence: TGCGCCAGCAGCCAATTCGATAGGGCCTCCTACGAGCAGTACTTC. It encodes CASSQFDRASYEQYF.

V gene TRBV28 combines with J gene TRBJ1-1, with TRBD1 matching over 8 bases. This CDR3 has 12 residues. The germline V gene encodes CDR1 MDHEN and CDR2 SYDVKM. V trimming: 1 base; J trimming: 10 bases; junction bases outside the gene matches: 2. The CDR3 coding sequence is TGTGCCAGCAGTTTATTACAGGGGGGAGCTTTCTTT. It specifies CASSLLQGGAFF.

For this clone: Other DNA sequences within the sample encode an identical CDR3. The genes are TRBV28 and TRBJ2-7; a weak D match, TRBD2 (6 bases). V was trimmed by 6 bases and J by 5 bases, leaving 14 bases between them. Looked up from germline, CDR1 is MDHEN and CDR2 is SYDVKM. The CDR3 covers 13 residues. The CDR3 DNA sequence: TGTGCCAGCAGCCCCGGGACGGGGGACGAGCAGTACTTC. It encodes CASSPGTGDEQYF.

The rearrangement joins TRBV19 to TRBJ2-4, with 7 bases that match TRBD1. Germline V gene data show CDR1 as LNHDA and CDR2 as SQIVND (reference sequence). Trimming cost V 4 bases and J 0 bases; bases outside gene matches: 6. This CDR3 has 16 amino acids. The DNA of the CDR3 is TGTGCCAGTAGTAAGGGCAGGGGGTTAGCCAAAAACATTCAGTACTTC. This translates into CASSKGRGLAKNIQYF.

The chain recombines TRBV18 with TRBJ2-7; possible D gene TRBD2, 6 bases. The CDR3 is 15 residues long. The V gene lost 6 bases and the J gene lost 2 bases, with 17 bases spanning the gap. Per germline, CDR1 KGHSH and CDR2 LQKENI. The CDR3 DNA is TGTGCCAGCTCCCTCGGAGGCGGGGAAGCCTACGAGCAGTACTTC. It is translated as CASSLGGGEAYEQYF.

The chain carries TRBV5-5 and TRBJ2-7; 9 bases agree with TRBD2. Germline values: CDR1 SGHKS, CDR2 YYEKEE (reference sequence). The CDR3 runs 18 residues. The ends lost 3 bases at V and 2 bases at J; junction bases unmatched: 15. The CDR3 spells CASSSGGVSGRTPYEQYF. The CDR3 DNA follows: TGTGCCAGCAGCTCCGGGGGGGTTAGCGGGAGAACCCCCTACGAGCAGTACTTC.

This chain connects TRBV3-1 (or the pseudogene TRBV3-2) to TRBJ2-3; 12 nucleotides match TRBD2. The germline CDR1 and CDR2 sequences are LGHDT and YNNKEL (reference sequence). There are 18 residues in the CDR3. J was trimmed by 0 bases and V by 4 bases; bases with no gene match: 8. CDR3 sequence reads: CASSLTSGGQGSTDTQYF. The CDR3 coding sequence is TGTGCCAGCAGCCTAACTAGCGGGGGGCAAGGGAGCACAGATACGCAGTATTTT.

The rearrangement joins TRBV6-6 to TRBJ2-3; D is undetermined. The V end was cut by 6 bases, the J end by 3 bases, with 4 bases between. There are 11 residues in the CDR3. The V gene's germline CDR1 is MNHNY and CDR2 SVGAGI (reference sequence). The CDR3 is CASRRTDTQYF. CDR3 coding DNA: TGTGCCAGCAGACGGACAGATACGCAGTATTTT.

This chain uses TRBV5-4 with TRBJ1-1; 7 nucleotides line up with TRBD1. The CDR3 contains 12 residues. Germline V gives CDR1 SGHNT, CDR2 YYREEE (reference sequence). Germline trimming cut 4 bases from V and 7 bases from J; bases unmatched to any gene: 4. This CDR3 reads CASSDRDGEAFF. The CDR3 nucleotides read TGTGCCAGCAGCGACAGGGACGGTGAAGCTTTCTTT. The full variable domain, in which reference TRBV5-4 and TRBJ1-1 provide the parts outside the CDR3, is ETGVTQSPTHLIKTRGQQVTLRCSSQSGHNTVSWYQQALGQGPQFIFQYYREEENGRGNFPPRFSGLQFPNYSSELNVNALELDDSALYLCASSDRDGEAFFGQGTRLTVV.